The entry below describes one TCR beta chain. What this receptor recognizes is not known. Within one base of it there is no much larger clone, and no base qualities were kept. The data are from a study of blood T cell repertoires in COVID-19 (dated by TCRdb to about 2020). Regarding the complete study: Collaborator samples came from the United States, Italy and Spain and covered acute and convalescent phases of COVID-19. The material from the prospective study consisted of cDNA or gDNA derived from T cells, B-cell-depleted T cells, or PBMCs. Subjects who had been exposed to COVID-19, were actively infected with it, or had recovered from it provided the deeply sampled blood TCRbeta repertoires that made up the dataset. The repertoires were released in a freely available public database intended as a resource for research on the immune response to SARS-CoV-2. Samples came from the ongoing ImmuneRACE study (first 160 participants) plus 1,254 subjects from 6 global collaborators. Nearly every sample came with metadata listing a de-identified subject ID, COVID-19 status, age in years and sex. Where available, HLA class I and class II types were obtained from metadata supplied by the sample provider rather than from assay-based typing. The full study reports these points: The quantity of clinical and demographic metadata differed by source and by participant and was supplied without curation.

TCRbeta CDR3 regions were amplified from genomic DNA by means of the immunoSEQ Assay, a bias-controlled multiplex PCR. Turning to the authors' computational methods: Nucleated cell counts per sample were estimated from amplification of reference gene primers within the assay. To quantify the absolute abundance of each unique TCRbeta CDR3 rearrangement, sequence reads were collapsed and filtered. For each sample, productive Simpson clonality was calculated as the square root of Simpson's diversity index across productive rearrangements. TCRdb's version of the immuneACCESS table is confined to in-frame rearrangements and falls short of the full clone set. An unresolved V gene accounts for under half of the shortfall where checked; the remainder is of unknown origin. The V and J calls and clone size come from that table; D and trimming were worked out from the DNA. The table for this sample lists 230,000 or so clones; around 81% of them were counted only once. The top ten hold about 3.5% of the sample.

In the prospective study, participants were roughly 18 to 100 years old, resided in 24 geographic areas of the United States, and were enrolled through a virtual design. To assign participants to cohorts, the prospective study relied on clinical history that participants themselves reported in a screening survey and a study questionnaire. ImmuneRACE Cohort 3 recovered participants were defined by two consecutive negative NP/OP PCR tests, healthcare professional clearance, or symptom resolution. Mobile phlebotomists in the prospective study collected whole blood, serum and a nasopharyngeal or oropharyngeal swab from every participant. Prospective study participants could optionally give additional blood draws and questionnaires over an approximately 2-month period. Before DNA extraction, blood samples from the prospective study were shipped at room temperature or frozen. As encoded in the germline V gene, CDR1 is WSHSY while CDR2 is SAAADI. The CDR3 holds 15 amino acids from the cysteine to the phenylalanine. Of all the DNA, just the CDR3 is kept, 45 bases in frame from base 1. The germline ends are 14 bases apart after V is trimmed by 4 bases and J by 7 bases.

The TCR sequence derives from a man aged 45-60 years who had recovered from COVID-19. Recombination joined TRBV10-2 with TRBJ1-6, with TRBD1 tentatively as D gene (6 bases match). Sequencing was done on a sample of PBMCs or T cells enriched from blood (not recorded which). The CDR3 sequence is CASSVLTGRNSPLHF. The DNA sequence is TGCGCCAGCAGTGTACTTACAGGGCGCAATTCACCCCTCCACTTT.